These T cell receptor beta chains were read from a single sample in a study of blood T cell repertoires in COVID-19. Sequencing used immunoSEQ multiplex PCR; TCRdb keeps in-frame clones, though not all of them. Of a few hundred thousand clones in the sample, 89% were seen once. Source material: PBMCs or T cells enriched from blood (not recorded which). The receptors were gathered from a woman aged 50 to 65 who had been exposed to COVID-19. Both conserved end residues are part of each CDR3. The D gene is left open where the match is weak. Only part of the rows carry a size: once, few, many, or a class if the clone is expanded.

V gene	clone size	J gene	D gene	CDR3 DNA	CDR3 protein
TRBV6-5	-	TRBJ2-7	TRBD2	TGTGCCAGCAGCCGACTAGCGGGGGGGCAGCACGAGCAGTACTTC	CASSRLAGGQHEQYF
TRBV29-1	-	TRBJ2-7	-	TGCAGCGTTGATGGAGTCCGGGGGTACTCACCCTACGAGCAGTACTTC	CSVDGVRGYSPYEQYF
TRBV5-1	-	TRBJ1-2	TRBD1	TGCGCCAGCAAACTACAGGGGGCTAACTATGGCTACACCTTC	CASKLQGANYGYTF
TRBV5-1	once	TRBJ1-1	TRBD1	TGCGCCAGCAGCTTGGGGGACAGAAAAGAAGCTTTCTTT	CASSLGDRKEAFF
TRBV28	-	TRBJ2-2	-	TGTGCCAGCAGTATCACAGGGAGCACCGGGGAGCTGTTTTTT	CASSITGSTGELFF
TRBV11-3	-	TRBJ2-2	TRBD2	TGTGCCAGCAGCCCAAGCGGGGGGGCCCCCGGGGAGCTGTTTTTT	CASSPSGGAPGELFF
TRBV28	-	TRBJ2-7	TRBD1	TGTGCCGTCAATCCGGGACAGGGAATCGCTTTCGAGCAGTACTTC	CAVNPGQGIAFEQYF
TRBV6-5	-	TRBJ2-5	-	TGTGCCAGCTCCTGGAGCCAAGAGACCCAGTACTTC	CASSWSQETQYF
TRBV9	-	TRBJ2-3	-	TGTGCCAGCAGCCCACCGGGACTCCCTACGCAGTATTTT	CASSPPGLPTQYF
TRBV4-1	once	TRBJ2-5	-	TGCGCCAGCAGCCAAGGGACCGAAGCTTGGGGCGTGGAGACCCAGTACTTC	CASSQGTEAWGVETQYF
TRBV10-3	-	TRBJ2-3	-	TGTGCCATCAGCCCGGGTCGGGGGTTAAGCACAGATACGCAGTATTTT	CAISPGRGLSTDTQYF
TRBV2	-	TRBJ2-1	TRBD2	TGTGCCAGCAGTCTCCGAGCGGGGCTGGATGAGCAGTTCTTC	CASSLRAGLDEQFF
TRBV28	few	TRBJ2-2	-	TGTGCCAGCAGTTTAGGGGGCAGAAACACCGGGGAGCTGTTTTTT	CASSLGGRNTGELFF
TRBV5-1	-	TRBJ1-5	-	TGCGCCAGCAGCTTGGGGTCGGGGCAGCCCCAGCATTTT	CASSLGSGQPQHF
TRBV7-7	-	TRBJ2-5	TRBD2	TGTGCTAGCACCCGCGGGGGGTCTTTAGAGACCCAGTACTTC	CASTRGGSLETQYF
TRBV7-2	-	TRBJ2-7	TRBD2	TGTGCCAGCAGCTTAGGGGGACTAGCCTACTCCGAGCAGTACTTC	CASSLGGLAYSEQYF
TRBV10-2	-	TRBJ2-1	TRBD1	TGCGCCAGCAGATTACAGGGGACAAATGAGCAGTTCTTC	CASRLQGTNEQFF
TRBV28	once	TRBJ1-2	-	TGTGCCAGCAGCCCAGGGGCTAACTATGGCTACACCTTC	CASSPGANYGYTF
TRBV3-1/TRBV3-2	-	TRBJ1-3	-	TGTGCCAGCAGCCAAGGTAGAGGGGGGGGGACTTACATCTCTGGAAACACCATATATTTT	CASSQGRGGGTYISGNTIYF
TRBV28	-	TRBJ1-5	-	TGTGCCAGCAGTTCCGGTGGTGGGGGGAACAATCAGCCCCAGCATTTT	CASSSGGGGNNQPQHF